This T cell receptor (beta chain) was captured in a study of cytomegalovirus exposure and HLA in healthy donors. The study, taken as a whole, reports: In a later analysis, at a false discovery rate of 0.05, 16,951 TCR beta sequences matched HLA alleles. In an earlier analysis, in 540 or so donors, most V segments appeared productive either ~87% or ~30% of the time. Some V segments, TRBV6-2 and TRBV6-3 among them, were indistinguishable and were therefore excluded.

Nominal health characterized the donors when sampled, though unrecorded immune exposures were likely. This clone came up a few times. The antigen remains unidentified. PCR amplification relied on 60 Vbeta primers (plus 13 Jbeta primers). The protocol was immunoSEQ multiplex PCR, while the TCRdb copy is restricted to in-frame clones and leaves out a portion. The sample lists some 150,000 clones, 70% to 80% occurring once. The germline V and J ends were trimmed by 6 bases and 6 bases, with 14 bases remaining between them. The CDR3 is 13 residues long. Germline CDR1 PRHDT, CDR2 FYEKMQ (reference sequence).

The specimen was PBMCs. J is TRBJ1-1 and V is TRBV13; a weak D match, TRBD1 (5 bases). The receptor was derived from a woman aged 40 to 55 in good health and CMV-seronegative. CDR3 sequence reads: CASSPTWGAEAFF. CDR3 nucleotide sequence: TGTGCCAGCAGTCCTACGTGGGGCGCTGAAGCTTTCTTT. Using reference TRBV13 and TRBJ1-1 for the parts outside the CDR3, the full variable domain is AAGVIQSPRHLIKEKRETATLKCYPIPRHDTVYWYQQGPGQDPQFLISFYEKMQSDKGSIPDRFSAQQFSDYHSELNMSSLELGDSALYFCASSPTWGAEAFFGQGTRLTVV.